This T cell receptor (beta chain) originates from a study of blood T cell repertoires in COVID-19. Whole-study context: Nucleic acid was either cDNA or gDNA, and it came from T cells, B-cell-depleted T cells, or PBMCs.

The ends lost 3 bases at V and 1 base at J; junction bases unmatched: 4. The CDR3 spans 15 residues. Germline-derived CDR1 and CDR2 are KGHDR and SFDVKD. Original processing notes: Cell counts per sample came from amplifying reference gene primers. The table came from immunoSEQ multiplex PCR; TCRdb's copy has only in-frame clones and leaves some out. The DNA gave D and trimming, while V, J and clone size come from that table. The sample yields some 200,000 clones, around 80% seen once. The receptor was isolated from a woman aged 35 to 49 with acute or convalescent COVID-19. The sequenced sample consisted of peripheral blood. The chain couples TRBV24-1 to TRBJ1-1, with 7 bases that match TRBD1. The CDR3, as DNA: TGTGCCACCAGTGATACCAGGACAGGGAACACTGAAGCTTTCTTT. Its translation: CATSDTRTGNTEAFF.